The sequence of this T cell receptor beta chain was determined in a study of spatial heterogeneity in lung cancer. To note about this clonotype: Antigen: not known. This beta chain represents an off-target read in a library built for alpha chains; its size is of limited meaning.

After removal of 3 bases from V and 4 bases from J, the junction contained 5 bases not matched to a gene. The CDR3 is 15 amino acids. The germline CDR1 and CDR2 sequences are SEHNR and FQNEAQ (reference sequence). Findings and caveats of the study: Expanded alpha and beta TCR counts within tumors tracked tumor mutation counts.

Via MiXCR, TCRdb re-called the 5' RACE reads, giving one row per CDR3 protein. The table lists around 8,600 distinct CDR3 sequences, approximately 7% of them singletons. Time point reported: sample taken at primary tumor resection. The material sequenced was lung tumor tissue, taken at surgery. This chain joins TRBV7-9 and TRBJ1-2, with 10 nucleotides matching TRBD1. This TCR was recovered from a female donor with early-stage non-small cell lung cancer. This CDR3 is CASSFQTGGSYGYTF. The CDR3 region has the DNA TGTGCCAGCAGCTTCCAGACAGGGGGCAGCTATGGCTACACCTTC. The whole variable domain, remainder taken from reference TRBV7-9 and TRBJ1-2, is DTGVSQNPRHKITKRGQNVTFRCDPISEHNRLYWYRQTLGQGPEFLTYFQNEAQLEKSRLLSDRFSAERPKGSFSTLEIQRTEQGDSAMYLCASSFQTGGSYGYTFGSGTRLTVV.